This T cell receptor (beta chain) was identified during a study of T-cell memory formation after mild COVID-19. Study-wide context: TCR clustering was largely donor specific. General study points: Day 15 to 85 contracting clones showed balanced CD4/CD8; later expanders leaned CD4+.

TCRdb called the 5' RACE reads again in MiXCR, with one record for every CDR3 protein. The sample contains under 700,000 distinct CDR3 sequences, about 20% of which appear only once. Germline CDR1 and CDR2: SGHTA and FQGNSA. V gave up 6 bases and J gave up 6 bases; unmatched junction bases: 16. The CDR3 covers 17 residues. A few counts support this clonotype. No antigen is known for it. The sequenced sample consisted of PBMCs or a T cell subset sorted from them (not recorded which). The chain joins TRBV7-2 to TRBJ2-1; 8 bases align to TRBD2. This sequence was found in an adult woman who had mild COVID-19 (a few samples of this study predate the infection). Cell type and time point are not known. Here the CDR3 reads CASSRTGVREGLNEQFF. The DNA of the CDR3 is TGTGCCAGCAGTCGTACAGGAGTCCGGGAGGGCCTCAATGAGCAGTTCTTC. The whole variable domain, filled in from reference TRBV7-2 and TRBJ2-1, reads GAGVSQSPSNKVTEKGKDVELRCDPISGHTALYWYRQSLGQGLEFLIYFQGNSAPDKSGLPSDRFSAERTGGSVSTLTIQRTQQEDSAVYLCASSRTGVREGLNEQFFGPGTRLTVL.